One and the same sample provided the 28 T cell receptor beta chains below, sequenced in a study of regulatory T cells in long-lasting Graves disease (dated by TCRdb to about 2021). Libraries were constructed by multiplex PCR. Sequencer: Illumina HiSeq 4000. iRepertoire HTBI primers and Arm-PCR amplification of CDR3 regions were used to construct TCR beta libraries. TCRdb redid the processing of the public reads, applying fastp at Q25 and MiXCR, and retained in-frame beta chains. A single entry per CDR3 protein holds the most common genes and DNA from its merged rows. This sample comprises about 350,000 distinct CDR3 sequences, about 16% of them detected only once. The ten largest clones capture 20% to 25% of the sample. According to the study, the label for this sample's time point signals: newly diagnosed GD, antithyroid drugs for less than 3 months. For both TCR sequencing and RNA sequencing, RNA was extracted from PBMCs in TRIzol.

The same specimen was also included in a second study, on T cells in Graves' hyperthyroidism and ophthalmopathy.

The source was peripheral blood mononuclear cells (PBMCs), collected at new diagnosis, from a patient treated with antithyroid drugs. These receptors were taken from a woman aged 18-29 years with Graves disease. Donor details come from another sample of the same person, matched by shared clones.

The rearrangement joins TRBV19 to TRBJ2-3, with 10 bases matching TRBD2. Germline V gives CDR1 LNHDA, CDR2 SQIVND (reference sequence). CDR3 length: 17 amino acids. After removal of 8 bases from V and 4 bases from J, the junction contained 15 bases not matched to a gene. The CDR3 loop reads CASGASGGPTGSDTQYF. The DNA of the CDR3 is TGTGCCAGTGGGGCTAGCGGGGGACCCACGGGCTCAGATACGCAGTATTTT.

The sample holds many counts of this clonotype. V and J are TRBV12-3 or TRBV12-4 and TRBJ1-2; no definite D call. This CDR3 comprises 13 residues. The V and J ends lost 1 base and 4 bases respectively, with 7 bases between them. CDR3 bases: TGTGCCAGCAGTTTAGGGGTCAGCTATGGCTACACCTTC. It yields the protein CASSLGVSYGYTF.

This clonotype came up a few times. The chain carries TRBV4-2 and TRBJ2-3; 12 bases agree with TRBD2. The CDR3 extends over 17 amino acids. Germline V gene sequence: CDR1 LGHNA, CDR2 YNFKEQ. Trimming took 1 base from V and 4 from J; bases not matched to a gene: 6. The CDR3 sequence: CASSQVGLAGTADTQYF. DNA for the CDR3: TGTGCCAGCAGCCAAGTGGGACTAGCGGGCACAGCAGATACGCAGTATTTT.

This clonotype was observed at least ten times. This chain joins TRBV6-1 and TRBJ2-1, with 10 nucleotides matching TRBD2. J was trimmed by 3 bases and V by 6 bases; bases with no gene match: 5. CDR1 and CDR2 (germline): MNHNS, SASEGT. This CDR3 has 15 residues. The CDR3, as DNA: TGTGCCAGCAGATCGACTAGCGGGTACTACAATGAGCAGTTCTTC. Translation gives CASRSTSGYYNEQFF.

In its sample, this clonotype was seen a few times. The CDR3 DNA reads TGTGCCAGCAGAGGACCCCAAAGCTACGAGCAGTACTTC. The encoded protein is CASRGPQSYEQYF. The chain has TRBV12-3 or TRBV12-4 and TRBJ2-7; D not resolved. The germline V and J ends were trimmed by 6 bases and 3 bases, with 12 bases remaining between them. The CDR3 consists of 13 residues.

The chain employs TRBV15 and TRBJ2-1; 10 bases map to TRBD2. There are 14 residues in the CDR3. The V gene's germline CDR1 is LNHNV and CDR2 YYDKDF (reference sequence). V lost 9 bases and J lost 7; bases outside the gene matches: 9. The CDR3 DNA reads TGTGCCACAAATAGCGGGAGGCCGGGGAATGAGCAGTTCTTC. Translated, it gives CATNSGRPGNEQFF.

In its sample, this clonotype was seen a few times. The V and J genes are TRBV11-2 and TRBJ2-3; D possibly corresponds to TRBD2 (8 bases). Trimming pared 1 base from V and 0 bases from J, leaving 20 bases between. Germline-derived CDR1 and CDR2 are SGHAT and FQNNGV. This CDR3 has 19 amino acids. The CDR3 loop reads CASSLVREGQGGSTDTQYF. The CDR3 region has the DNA TGTGCCAGCAGCTTAGTCCGGGAGGGCCAGGGGGGTAGCACAGATACGCAGTATTTT.

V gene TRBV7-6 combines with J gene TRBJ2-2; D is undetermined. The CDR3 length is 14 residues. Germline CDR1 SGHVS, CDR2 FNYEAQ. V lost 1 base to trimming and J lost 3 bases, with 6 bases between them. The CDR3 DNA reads TGTGCCAGCAGCTTAGGTCCCCACACCGGGGAGCTGTTTTTT. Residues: CASSLGPHTGELFF.

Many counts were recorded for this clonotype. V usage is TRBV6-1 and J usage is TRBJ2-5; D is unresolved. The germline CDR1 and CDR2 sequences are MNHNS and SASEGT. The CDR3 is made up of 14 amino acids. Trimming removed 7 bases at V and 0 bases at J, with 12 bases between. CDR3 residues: CASTKLANQETQYF. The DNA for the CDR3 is TGTGCCAGCACCAAATTGGCTAACCAAGAGACCCAGTACTTC.

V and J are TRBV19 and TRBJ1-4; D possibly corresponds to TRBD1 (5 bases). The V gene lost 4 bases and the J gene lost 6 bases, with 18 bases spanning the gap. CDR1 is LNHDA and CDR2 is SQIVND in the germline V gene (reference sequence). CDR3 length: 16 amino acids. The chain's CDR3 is CASSTKAGTSHEKLFF. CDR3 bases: TGTGCCAGTAGTACCAAAGCCGGGACTTCTCATGAAAAACTGTTTTTT. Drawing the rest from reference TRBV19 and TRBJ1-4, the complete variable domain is DGGITQSPKYLFRKEGQNVTLSCEQNLNHDAMYWYRQDPGQGLRLIYYSQIVNDFQKGDIAEGYSVSREKKESFPLTVTSAQKNPTAFYLCASSTKAGTSHEKLFFGSGTQLSVL.

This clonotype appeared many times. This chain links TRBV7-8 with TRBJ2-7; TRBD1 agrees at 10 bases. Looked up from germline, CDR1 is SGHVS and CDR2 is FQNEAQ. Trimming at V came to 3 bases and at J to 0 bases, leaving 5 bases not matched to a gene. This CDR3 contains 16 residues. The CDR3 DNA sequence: TGTGCCAGCAGCTTTCCGGGACAGGGGAGCTCCTACGAGCAGTACTTC. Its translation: CASSFPGQGSSYEQYF.

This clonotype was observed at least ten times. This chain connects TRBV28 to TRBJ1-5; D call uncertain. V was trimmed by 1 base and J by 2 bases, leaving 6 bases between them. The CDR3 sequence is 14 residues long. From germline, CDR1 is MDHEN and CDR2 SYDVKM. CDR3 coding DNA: TGTGCCAGCAGTTTATTCGGCGGCAATCAGCCCCAGCATTTT. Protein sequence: CASSLFGGNQPQHF.

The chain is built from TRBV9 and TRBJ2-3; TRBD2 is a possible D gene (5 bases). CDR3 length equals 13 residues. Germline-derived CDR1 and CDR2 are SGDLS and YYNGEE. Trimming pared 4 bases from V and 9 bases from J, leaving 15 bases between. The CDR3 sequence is CASSPRDDGTQYF. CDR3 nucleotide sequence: TGTGCCAGCAGCCCCCGGGATGACGGGACGCAGTATTTT.

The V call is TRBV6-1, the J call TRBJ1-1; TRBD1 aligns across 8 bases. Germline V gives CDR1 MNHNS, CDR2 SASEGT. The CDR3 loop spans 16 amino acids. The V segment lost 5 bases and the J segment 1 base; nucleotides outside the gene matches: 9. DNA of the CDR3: TGTGCCAGCAGTCCCCCAGACAGGGGTGAGAACACTGAAGCTTTCTTT. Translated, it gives CASSPPDRGENTEAFF.

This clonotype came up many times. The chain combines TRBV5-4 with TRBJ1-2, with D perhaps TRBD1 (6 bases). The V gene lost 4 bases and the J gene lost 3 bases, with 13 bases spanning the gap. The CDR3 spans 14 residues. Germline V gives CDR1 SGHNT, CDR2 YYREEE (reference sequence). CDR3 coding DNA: TGTGCCAGCAGCCCCACCTCAGGGGACTATGGCTACACCTTC. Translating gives CASSPTSGDYGYTF.

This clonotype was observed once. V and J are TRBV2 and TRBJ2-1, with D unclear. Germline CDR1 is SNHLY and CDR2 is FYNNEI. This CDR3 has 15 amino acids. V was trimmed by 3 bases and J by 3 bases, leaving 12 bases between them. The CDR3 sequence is CASSDPRAYYNEQFF. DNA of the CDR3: TGTGCCAGCAGTGATCCTAGGGCTTACTACAATGAGCAGTTCTTC.

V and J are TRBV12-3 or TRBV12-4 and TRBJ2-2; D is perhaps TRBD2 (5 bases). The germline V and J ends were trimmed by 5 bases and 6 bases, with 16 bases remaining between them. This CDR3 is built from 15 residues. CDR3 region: CASSQEVTRPGELFF. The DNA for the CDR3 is TGTGCCAGCAGTCAGGAGGTGACAAGGCCCGGGGAGCTGTTTTTT.

The DNA of the CDR3 is TGTGCCAGGAGTCTTTCGACAGGGGGCGGCGACGAGCAGTACTTC. This encodes CARSLSTGGGDEQYF. V usage is TRBV19 and J usage is TRBJ2-7; TRBD1 matches 10 bases. The trim removed 9 bases at V and 5 bases at J, leaving 13 bases unmatched. The CDR3 is 15 amino acids. CDR1 and CDR2 from the germline V gene are LNHDA and SQIVND (reference sequence).

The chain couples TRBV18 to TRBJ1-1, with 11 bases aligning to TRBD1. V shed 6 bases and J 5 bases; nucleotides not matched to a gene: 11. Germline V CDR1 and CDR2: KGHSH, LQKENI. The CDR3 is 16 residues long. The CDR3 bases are TGTGCCAGCTCCCTTAGGACAGGGGGCGCCGGGACTGAAGCTTTCTTT. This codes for CASSLRTGGAGTEAFF.

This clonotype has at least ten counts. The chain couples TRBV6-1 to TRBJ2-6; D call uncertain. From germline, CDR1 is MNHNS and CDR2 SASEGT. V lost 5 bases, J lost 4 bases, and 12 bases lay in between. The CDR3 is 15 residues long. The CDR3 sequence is CASSHALGGANVLTF. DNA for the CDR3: TGTGCCAGCAGTCACGCATTGGGGGGGGCCAACGTCCTGACTTTC.

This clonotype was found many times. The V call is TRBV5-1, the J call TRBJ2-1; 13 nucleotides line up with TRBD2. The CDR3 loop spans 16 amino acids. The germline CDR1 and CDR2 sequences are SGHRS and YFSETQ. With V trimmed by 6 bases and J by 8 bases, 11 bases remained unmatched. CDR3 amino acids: CASTYTSGRVLDEQFF. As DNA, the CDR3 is TGCGCCAGCACGTATACTAGCGGGAGGGTTTTGGATGAGCAGTTCTTC.

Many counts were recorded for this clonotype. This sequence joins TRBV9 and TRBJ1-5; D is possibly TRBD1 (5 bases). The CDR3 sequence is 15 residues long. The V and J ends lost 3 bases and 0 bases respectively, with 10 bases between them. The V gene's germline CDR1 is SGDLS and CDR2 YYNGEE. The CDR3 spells CASSAQGNSNQPQHF. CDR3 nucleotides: TGTGCCAGCAGCGCGCAGGGCAATAGCAATCAGCCCCAGCATTTT.

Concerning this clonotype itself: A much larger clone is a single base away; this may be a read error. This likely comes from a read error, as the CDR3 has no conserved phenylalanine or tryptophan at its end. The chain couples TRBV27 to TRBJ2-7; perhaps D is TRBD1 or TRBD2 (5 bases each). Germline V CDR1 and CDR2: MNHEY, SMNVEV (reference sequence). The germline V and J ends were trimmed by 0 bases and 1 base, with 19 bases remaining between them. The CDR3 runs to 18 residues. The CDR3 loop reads CASSLSPPGALSSYEQYS. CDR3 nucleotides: TGTGCCAGCAGTTTATCGCCACCCGGGGCACTTTCTTCCTACGAGCAGTACTCC.

This chain's CDR3 is CASSLTAGDVYEQYF. CDR3 nucleotides: TGCGCCAGCAGCTTGACGGCGGGAGACGTCTACGAGCAGTACTTC. J is TRBJ2-7 and V is TRBV5-1; 7 bases agree with TRBD2. Losses at the gene ends were 1 base for V and 3 bases for J; bases not matched to a gene: 7. The CDR3 runs to 15 residues. Looked up from germline, CDR1 is SGHRS and CDR2 is YFSETQ.

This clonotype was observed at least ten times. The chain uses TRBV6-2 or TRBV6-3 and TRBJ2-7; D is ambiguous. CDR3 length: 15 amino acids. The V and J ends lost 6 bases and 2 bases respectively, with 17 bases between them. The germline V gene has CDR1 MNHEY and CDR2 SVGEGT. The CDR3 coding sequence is TGTGCCAGCAGGTCCCCTCGGACGCTTGCCTACGAGCAGTACTTC. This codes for CASRSPRTLAYEQYF.

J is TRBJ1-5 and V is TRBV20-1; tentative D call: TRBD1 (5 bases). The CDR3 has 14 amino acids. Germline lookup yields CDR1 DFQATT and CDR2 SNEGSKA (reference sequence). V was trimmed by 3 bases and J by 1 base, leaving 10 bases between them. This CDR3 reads CSASGGTSNQPQHF. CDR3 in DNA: TGCAGTGCTAGTGGGGGGACCAGCAATCAGCCCCAGCATTTT.

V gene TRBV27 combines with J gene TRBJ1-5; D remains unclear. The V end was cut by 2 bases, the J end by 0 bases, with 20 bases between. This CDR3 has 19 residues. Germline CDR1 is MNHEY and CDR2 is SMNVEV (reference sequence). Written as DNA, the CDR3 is TGTGCCAGCAGTTTAAGACTCAGGACGCAAGTCTATAGCAATCAGCCCCAGCATTTT. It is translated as CASSLRLRTQVYSNQPQHF.

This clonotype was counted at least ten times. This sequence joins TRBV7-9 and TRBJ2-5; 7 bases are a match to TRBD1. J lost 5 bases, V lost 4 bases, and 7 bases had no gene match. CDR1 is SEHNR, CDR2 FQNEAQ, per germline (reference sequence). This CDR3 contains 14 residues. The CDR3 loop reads CASSSHRGRETQYF. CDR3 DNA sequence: TGTGCCAGCAGCTCCCACAGGGGTAGGGAGACCCAGTACTTC.